This TCR beta chain was found in a study of T cells in Graves' hyperthyroidism and ophthalmopathy. There were TCR beta CDR3 regions amplified from RNA transcripts. RT-PCR in the first round (using the HTBI primer set) targeted the TCR CDR3. Using its own MiXCR run on the multiplex PCR reads, TCRdb lists one record per CDR3 protein. This table has over 250,000 distinct CDR3 sequences, about a sixth appearing once. This CDR3 has 19 amino acids. The germline V gene has CDR1 LGHNA and CDR2 YSLEER. Unmatched junction bases numbered 17, after V lost 0 bases and J lost 7 bases. This clonotype was seen more than once but under ten times. Diagnoses rested on clinical symptoms, serum thyroxine and TRAb, thyroid ultrasound and orbital computed tomography.

The sequenced material came from blood. This sequence was found in a woman aged 55-70 years with Graves' ophthalmopathy. This chain uses TRBV4-3 with TRBJ2-1, with 8 bases lining up with TRBD2. The CDR3 region is CASSQDAWSRGAPTNEQFF. CDR3 DNA: TGCGCCAGCAGCCAAGATGCGTGGTCGCGGGGGGCCCCGACAAATGAGCAGTTCTTC.